These 6 T cell receptor beta chains originate from one sample sequenced in a study of blood T cells in healthy people across ages. Together with a sample-barcoded 5' primer, a J-beta primer mix was included in a second PCR lasting about 6 to 12 cycles. In TCRdb, the 5' RACE reads were re-called with MiXCR into one record per CDR3 protein. The data hold about 600,000 distinct CDR3 sequences, with more than 45% observed a single time. Sequencing was carried out using blood. Every receptor here comes from a man at least 80 years old in good health.

This chain uses TRBV29-1 with TRBJ2-7; D is possibly TRBD2 (6 bases). The CDR3 extends over 13 amino acids. V dropped 4 bases and J dropped 1 base, with 11 bases sitting between them. In germline, CDR1 is SQVTM, CDR2 ANQGSEA. CDR3 coding DNA: TGCAGCGTTGCATGGGGGGAATCCTACGAGCAGTACTTC. Protein product: CSVAWGESYEQYF.

On this clonotype itself: A clone one base away is much larger, so this may be a read error. The chain combines TRBV6-6 with TRBJ2-7, with 9 bases lining up with TRBD2. CDR1 is MNHNY and CDR2 is SVGAGI in the germline V gene (reference sequence). This CDR3 region has 15 residues. CDR3 DNA sequence: TGTGCCCGCAGTTACTCCGAGCGGGGGGCCTACGAGCAGTACTTC. Its protein is CARSYSERGAYEQYF.

The chain joins TRBV5-1 to TRBJ1-1; no clear D gene. V was cut by 4 bases and J by 1 base, with 8 bases left in between. The length of the CDR3 is 13 residues. Germline loops: CDR1 SGHRS, CDR2 YFSETQ. CDR3 DNA sequence: TGCGCCAGCAGCATTGACAAGAACACTGAAGCTTTCTTT. Its protein is CASSIDKNTEAFF.

The chain couples TRBV20-1 to TRBJ2-5; D is unclear. V was cut by 5 bases and J by 0 bases, with 4 bases left in between. Germline V gene data show CDR1 as DFQATT and CDR2 as SNEGSKA (reference sequence). This CDR3 spans 11 amino acids. The CDR3 region is CSAVNQETQYF. DNA of the CDR3: TGCAGTGCTGTGAACCAAGAGACCCAGTACTTC.

This clonotype was found a few times. This CDR3 is CASSLGFSGISSDTQYF. The CDR3 bases are TGTGCCAGCAGCTTAGGATTCAGCGGGATAAGTTCAGATACGCAGTATTTT. The chain employs TRBV7-9 and TRBJ2-3; the match to TRBD2 covers 7 bases. Germline CDR1 SEHNR, CDR2 FQNEAQ (reference sequence). J was trimmed by 4 bases and V by 1 base; bases with no gene match: 11. This CDR3 contains 17 residues.

The CDR3 sequence is CSAPTGTKTQYF. The CDR3 DNA reads as TGCAGTGCCCCGACAGGGACCAAGACCCAGTACTTC. The chain is built from TRBV20-1 and TRBJ2-7, with 7 bases fitting TRBD1. The J call may not be correct, given that the DNA end is closer to TRBJ2-5. The V gene's germline CDR1 is DFQATT and CDR2 SNEGSKA (reference sequence). The CDR3 extends over 12 amino acids.